Following are 18 T cell receptor beta chains from one sample sequenced in a study of CD4+ T cells in melanoma. Assay used: immunoSEQ multiplex PCR; TCRdb lists only in-frame clones, some missing. The data hold about 10,000 clones, with 68% observed a single time. What was sequenced was cells from a culture (not recorded whether cultured in vitro). These receptors were obtained from a human donor with melanoma.

The chain links TRBV5-1 to TRBJ2-3, with D unclear. Germline loops: CDR1 SGHRS, CDR2 YFSETQ. The V end lost 4 bases, the J end lost 0 bases, and 12 bases lay between the germline ends. The CDR3 consists of 15 residues. This chain's CDR3 is CASSPAKGSTDTQYF. The CDR3 nucleotides are TGCGCCAGCAGCCCCGCTAAGGGCAGCACAGATACGCAGTATTTT.

The chain couples TRBV11-3 to TRBJ2-2; tentatively, D is TRBD1 (6 bases). There are 17 residues in the CDR3. V shed 1 base and J shed 1 base, with 13 bases lying between them. Germline V gene data show CDR1 as SGHNT and CDR2 as YENEEA. The CDR3 DNA is TGTGCCAGCAGCTTAGGACGAGTACAGGGGAACACCGGGGAGCTGTTTTTT. Translating gives CASSLGRVQGNTGELFF. Looking up the rest from reference TRBV11-3 and TRBJ2-2 gives the full variable domain: EAGVVQSPRYKIIEKKQPVAFWCNPISGHNTLYWYLQNLGQGPELLIRYENEEAVDDSQLPKDRFSAERLKGVDSTLKIQPAELGDSAVYLCASSLGRVQGNTGELFFGEGSRLTVL.

This clone is judged large. This chain joins TRBV2 and TRBJ1-1; 9 bases align to TRBD1. Unmatched junction bases numbered 7, after V lost 4 bases and J lost 4 bases. The CDR3 is made up of 15 amino acids. Germline V gives CDR1 SNHLY, CDR2 FYNNEI. In DNA form, the CDR3 reads TGTGCCAGCAGTGCTGAGGGACAGGGCACCACTGAAGCTTTCTTT. Translation: CASSAEGQGTTEAFF.

This chain joins TRBV15 and TRBJ1-3, with D hard to call. CDR3 length: 15 residues. Between the trimmed V and J ends, which lost 3 bases and 1 base, there was a span of 10 bases. Germline V gene lookup returns CDR1 LNHNV and CDR2 YYDKDF (reference sequence). CDR3 bases: TGTGCCACCAGCAGCACAGCCGGGTCTGGAAACACCATATATTTT. The encoded protein is CATSSTAGSGNTIYF.

The chain links TRBV6-1 to TRBJ1-1; D call uncertain. V was clipped by 2 bases and J by 1 base, with 8 bases between them. Germline V gene lookup returns CDR1 MNHNS and CDR2 SASEGT. CDR3 length equals 14 residues. The CDR3 here is CASSELSWNTEAFF. The CDR3 nucleotides are TGTGCCAGCAGTGAATTGTCATGGAACACTGAAGCTTTCTTT.

The chain is built from TRBV7-8 and TRBJ2-7, with 8 positions matching TRBD1. The CDR3 consists of 15 residues. Germline assignment: CDR1 SGHVS and CDR2 FQNEAQ. J lost 3 bases, V lost 4 bases, and 8 bases had no gene match. The CDR3 DNA follows: TGTGCCAGCAGCTATAACAGAACAGGGGGCTACGAGCAGTACTTC. Protein sequence: CASSYNRTGGYEQYF.

This chain connects TRBV5-1 to TRBJ2-1, with 11 bases identical to TRBD2. CDR3 length equals 14 residues. Germline loops: CDR1 SGHRS, CDR2 YFSETQ. The junction had 7 bases not matched to a gene; V was cut back by 4 bases and J by 10 bases. The CDR3 loop reads CASSLAGGTREQFF. The CDR3 DNA sequence: TGCGCCAGCAGCCTAGCGGGGGGCACCCGGGAGCAGTTCTTC.

The rearrangement uses TRBV6-6 and TRBJ2-7; D not resolved. Germline CDR1 is MNHNY and CDR2 is SVGAGI (reference sequence). The CDR3 extends over 12 amino acids. The V gene lost 4 bases and the J gene lost 7 bases, with 11 bases spanning the gap. CDR3 nucleotides: TGTGCCAGCAGTTCGTCCTCCTGGGAGCAGTACTTC. This encodes CASSSSSWEQYF.

The J gene is TRBJ1-2, the V gene TRBV18; tentatively, D is TRBD1 (6 bases). The germline gives CDR1 KGHSH, CDR2 LQKENI. This CDR3 is built from 13 residues. Trimming shortened V by 5 bases and J by 3 bases, and 10 bases separated the two germline ends. Here the CDR3 reads CASSRGTDYGYTF. The CDR3 DNA follows: TGTGCCAGCTCAAGGGGGACTGACTATGGCTACACCTTC.

The chain carries TRBV5-1 and TRBJ1-6, with unresolved D. From germline, CDR1 is SGHRS and CDR2 YFSETQ. The length of the CDR3 is 16 residues. V dropped 0 bases and J dropped 7 bases, with 14 bases sitting between them. The CDR3, as DNA: TGCGCCAGCAGCTTGGTCTCTGGGCAGGTCAATTCACCCCTCCACTTT. It encodes CASSLVSGQVNSPLHF.

The rearrangement links TRBV4-2 to TRBJ2-5, with 14 bases fitting TRBD2. The germline CDR1 and CDR2 sequences are LGHNA and YNFKEQ. The CDR3 length is 21 residues. After removal of 1 base from V and 0 bases from J, the junction contained 13 bases not matched to a gene. CDR3 residues: CASSQGTSGGPDSDDQETQYF. The CDR3 nucleotides read TGTGCCAGCAGCCAAGGGACTAGCGGGGGGCCCGATTCTGACGACCAAGAGACCCAGTACTTC.

V gene TRBV5-1 combines with J gene TRBJ2-2; a weak D match, TRBD2 (5 bases). The CDR3 totals 15 residues. Trimming removed 1 base at V and 4 bases at J, with 11 bases between. Germline CDR1 and CDR2: SGHRS and YFSETQ. The CDR3 DNA is TGCGCCAGCAGCTTGATAGAAGCGGTCACCGGGGAGCTGTTTTTT. Translation gives CASSLIEAVTGELFF.

The J gene is TRBJ2-3, the V gene TRBV29-1; 10 nucleotides line up with TRBD2. V dropped 3 bases and J dropped 12; count of bases not matched to a gene: 12. CDR3 length equals 14 residues. Germline V gene data show CDR1 as SQVTM and CDR2 as ANQGSEA. CDR3 protein: CSVDETLAGDFQYF. CDR3 in DNA: TGCAGCGTTGACGAGACGCTAGCGGGGGACTTTCAGTATTTT.

CDR3 loop: CASSPSGMGTGELFF. As DNA, the CDR3 is TGTGCCAGCAGCCCTTCGGGGATGGGCACCGGGGAGCTGTTTTTT. This chain connects TRBV11-3 to TRBJ2-2; TRBD2 might be the D (5 bases). The CDR3 length is 15 residues. Germline lookup yields CDR1 SGHNT and CDR2 YENEEA. The germline V and J ends were trimmed by 5 bases and 4 bases, with 14 bases remaining between them.

The V gene is TRBV9, the J gene TRBJ1-2; D may be TRBD1 (6 bases). The CDR3 sequence is 13 residues long. Germline V CDR1 and CDR2: SGDLS, YYNGEE. Trimming removed 2 bases at V and 3 bases at J, with 8 bases between. CDR3 sequence: CASSVDSYYGYTF. The CDR3 nucleotides read TGTGCCAGCAGCGTGGACAGCTACTATGGCTACACCTTC.

The J gene is TRBJ2-3, the V gene TRBV4-2; 10 nucleotides align to TRBD2. V was pared by 3 bases and J by 2 bases, with 11 bases of the junction left unmatched. Germline V lookup: CDR1 LGHNA, CDR2 YNFKEQ. This CDR3 has 18 residues. CDR3 bases: TGTGCCAGCAGCCAGGAAGGCCCCACTAGCGGGATCACAGATACGCAGTATTTT. This encodes CASSQEGPTSGITDTQYF.

The genes are TRBV6-6 and TRBJ2-7, with 9 nucleotides matching TRBD1. The length of the CDR3 is 14 residues. In germline, CDR1 is MNHNY, CDR2 SVGAGI (reference sequence). The junction had 9 bases not matched to a gene; V was cut back by 6 bases and J by 6 bases. CDR3 in DNA: TGTGCCAGCAGGAACGACAGGGGGGCGGGCGAGCAGTACTTC. Its translation is CASRNDRGAGEQYF.

The chain recombines TRBV5-4 with TRBJ2-1, with D possibly being TRBD2 (5 bases). The ends were cut back, 0 bases at V and 7 bases at J, with 8 bases in the middle. CDR1 and CDR2 (germline): SGHNT, YYREEE (reference sequence). The CDR3 length is 13 residues. The DNA for the CDR3 is TGTGCCAGCAGCTTGGGGCTAGCAAATGAGCAGTTCTTC. It encodes CASSLGLANEQFF.